The 14 T cell receptor beta chains below come from one sample, sequenced in a study of OX40 agonist ivuxolimab in advanced cancers. Profiled with immunoSEQ multiplex PCR; TCRdb holds only in-frame clones, not every one. The data show under 45,000 clones, around 85% seen once. The sample here was CD4+ or CD8+ T cells sorted from blood, taken in a trial of the OX40 agonist ivuxolimab. The receptors stem from an adult with an advanced solid tumor such as melanoma, head and neck, liver or kidney cancer.

The chain links TRBV7-3 to TRBJ2-2; 8 nucleotides line up with TRBD2. This CDR3 region has 16 residues. In germline, CDR1 is SGHTA, CDR2 FQGTGA. V lost 2 bases and J lost 0; bases outside the gene matches: 2. The CDR3 is CASSLQAGANTGELFF. The CDR3 nucleotides are TGTGCCAGCAGCTTACAAGCGGGGGCGAACACCGGGGAGCTGTTTTTT.

J is TRBJ1-5 and V is TRBV10-3; D may be TRBD1 (6 bases). The CDR3 runs 15 residues. Germline V gives CDR1 ENHRY, CDR2 SYGVKD. V was shortened by 2 bases and J by 3 bases, with 11 bases between the two germline ends. CDR3 residues: CAISEIRDTNQPQHF. The CDR3 DNA follows: TGTGCCATCAGTGAGATAAGGGACACCAATCAGCCCCAGCATTTT.

J is TRBJ2-2 and V is TRBV9, with TRBD1 matching 7 bases. The length of the CDR3 is 16 residues. J lost 5 bases, V lost 0 bases, and 7 bases had no gene match. CDR1 is SGDLS and CDR2 is YYNGEE in the germline V gene. CDR3 bases: TGTGCCAGCAGCGTAGCTGAGGGGGCGTGGACCGGGGAGCTGTTTTTT. Translating it yields CASSVAEGAWTGELFF.

The chain carries TRBV21-1 and TRBJ1-5; the D call TRBD1 from the table was never checked on the DNA. TRBV21-1 is a documented pseudogene. The CDR3 has 17 residues. The CDR3: CASNPVGQDDSNQPQHF. Written as DNA, the CDR3 is TGTGCCAGCAACCCCGTCGGACAGGACGATAGCAATCAGCCCCAGCATTTT.

This clone came up a few times. The chain combines TRBV15 with TRBJ2-1, with 8 bases identical to TRBD1. Germline V gives CDR1 LNHNV, CDR2 YYDKDF (reference sequence). The trim removed 2 bases at V and 6 bases at J, leaving 3 bases unmatched. There are 14 residues in the CDR3. The CDR3 sequence: CATSRTDRGNEQFF. CDR3 nucleotide sequence: TGTGCCACCAGCAGAACCGACAGGGGCAATGAGCAGTTCTTC.

The chain employs TRBV7-3 and TRBJ2-5, with D unclear. This CDR3 region has 13 residues. V was pared by 4 bases and J by 5 bases, with 11 bases between. Per germline, CDR1 SGHTA and CDR2 FQGTGA. CDR3 bases: TGTGCCAGCAGCTCCCTTGGGTCCGAGACCCAGTACTTC. It encodes CASSSLGSETQYF.

The chain employs TRBV1 and TRBJ2-3; TRBD2 is the table's D call and was not checked against the DNA. TRBV1 is given as a pseudogene. The CDR3 runs 15 residues. The CDR3 DNA follows: TGCACCAGCAGCCGATGCAGCGGGAGGGTTGATACGCAGTATTTT. As protein: CTSSRCSGRVDTQYF.

The chain is built from TRBV19 and TRBJ2-5; D not resolved. Germline V gives CDR1 LNHDA, CDR2 SQIVND (reference sequence). V gave up 5 bases and J gave up 5 bases, with 12 bases separating them. This CDR3 comprises 13 residues. This CDR3 reads CASSPRAGETQYF. The DNA of the CDR3 is TGTGCCAGTAGTCCCCGGGCTGGGGAGACCCAGTACTTC.

The gene calls are TRBV7-3 and TRBJ2-2, with 10 bases matching TRBD2. There are 15 residues in the CDR3. V dropped 4 bases and J dropped 4; count of bases not matched to a gene: 3. Germline lookup yields CDR1 SGHTA and CDR2 FQGTGA. This CDR3 reads CASSSRLAGTGELFF. The CDR3 region has the DNA TGTGCCAGCAGCTCGAGACTAGCGGGCACCGGGGAGCTGTTTTTT. The variable domain in full, with the rest retrieved from reference TRBV7-3 and TRBJ2-2, is GAGVSQTPSNKVTEKGKYVELRCDPISGHTALYWYRQSLGQGPEFLIYFQGTGAADDSGLPNDRFFAVRPEGSVSTLKIQRTERGDSAVYLCASSSRLAGTGELFFGEGSRLTVL.

This rearrangement joins TRBV11-2 to TRBJ1-5; D remains unclear. The CDR3 totals 14 residues. The V end was cut by 5 bases, the J end by 0 bases, with 8 bases between. Germline V gene sequence: CDR1 SGHAT, CDR2 FQNNGV. The CDR3 DNA reads as TGTGCCAGCAGCCCCGACGGTAGCAATCAGCCCCAGCATTTT. Protein: CASSPDGSNQPQHF.

The chain carries TRBV6-5 and TRBJ1-1; no clear D. The germline V and J ends were trimmed by 0 bases and 3 bases, with 2 bases remaining between them. Germline loops: CDR1 MNHEY, CDR2 SVGAGI. The CDR3 runs to 12 residues. The CDR3 region is CASSYSHTEAFF. CDR3 nucleotide sequence: TGTGCCAGCAGTTACTCTCACACTGAAGCTTTCTTT.

This chain links TRBV7-3 with TRBJ2-7; D not certain. The V gene lost 2 bases and the J gene lost 3 bases, with 8 bases spanning the gap. This CDR3 spans 13 amino acids. The V gene's germline CDR1 is SGHTA and CDR2 FQGTGA. CDR3 loop: CASSLGPVYEQYF. As DNA, the CDR3 is TGTGCCAGCAGCTTAGGTCCAGTCTACGAGCAGTACTTC.

As concerns this clone: This CDR3 is also generated by other DNA sequences in the sample. The genes are TRBV9 and TRBJ1-6; D gene unclear. Germline CDR1 and CDR2: SGDLS and YYNGEE. The germline V and J ends were trimmed by 0 bases and 7 bases, with 5 bases remaining between them. The CDR3 runs to 13 residues. The CDR3 DNA sequence: TGTGCCAGCAGCGTAGCTCTAAATTCACCCCTCCACTTT. Encoded protein: CASSVALNSPLHF.

The chain employs TRBV6-1 and TRBJ2-3, with 7 bases aligning to TRBD1. Looked up from germline, CDR1 is MNHNS and CDR2 is SASEGT. V lost 7 bases and J lost 6; bases outside the gene matches: 1. CDR3 length: 11 amino acids. This CDR3 reads CASKQGDTQYF. Here the CDR3 DNA reads TGTGCCAGCAAACAGGGGGATACGCAGTATTTT.